This passage covers 10 T cell receptor beta chains from one sample sequenced in a study of control samples from healthy donors and cancer patients. Libraries were prepared by immunoSEQ multiplex PCR; TCRdb keeps only in-frame clonotypes and omits some of them. This sample has 100,000 or so clones; under 90% occur once, and the top ten carry around 14%. The sequenced sample consisted of blood. The receptors derive from a woman aged 50 to 60 in good health.

This clone was recorded only once. The CDR3 DNA reads TGTGCCAGCAGTACCACAGGGGTTCAAGAGACCCAGTACTTC. This translates into CASSTTGVQETQYF. The gene calls are TRBV27 and TRBJ2-5; 7 bases fit TRBD1. This CDR3 is built from 14 residues. V lost 5 bases and J lost 2; bases outside the gene matches: 5. Per germline, CDR1 MNHEY and CDR2 SMNVEV (reference sequence).

The chain employs TRBV5-6 and TRBJ1-1, with 9 positions matching TRBD1. The germline V gene has CDR1 SGHDT and CDR2 YYEEEE. The CDR3 totals 16 residues. V gave up 0 bases and J gave up 3 bases; unmatched junction bases: 6. This CDR3 reads CASSLGTGVGYTEAFF. CDR3 bases: TGTGCCAGCAGCTTGGGGACAGGGGTTGGGTACACTGAAGCTTTCTTT.

This rearrangement joins TRBV5-4 to TRBJ2-6; 7 nucleotides match TRBD1. V shed 4 bases, J shed 2 bases, and the junction held 6 bases outside the gene matches. Germline assignment: CDR1 SGHNT and CDR2 YYREEE (reference sequence). This CDR3 spans 16 amino acids. CDR3 sequence (DNA): TGTGCCAGCAGCATGTACAGGGGCGCTGGGGCCAACGTCCTGACTTTC. Translation: CASSMYRGAGANVLTF.

This clone was seen ten or more times. The rearrangement uses TRBV9 and TRBJ1-1, with D perhaps TRBD1 (6 bases). The ends were cut back, 2 bases at V and 2 bases at J, with 13 bases in the middle. The CDR3 loop spans 15 amino acids. Germline V gene data show CDR1 as SGDLS and CDR2 as YYNGEE. DNA of the CDR3: TGTGCCAGCAGCGTCAGGGGTAATGGAAACACTGAAGCTTTCTTT. Encoded protein: CASSVRGNGNTEAFF.

The DNA of the CDR3 is TGTGCCAGCACCCCGGACAGGACTAGCACAGATACGCAGTATTTT. This sequence encodes CASTPDRTSTDTQYF. The rearrangement links TRBV27 to TRBJ2-3; TRBD1 matches 7 bases. This CDR3 spans 15 amino acids. Germline CDR1 and CDR2: MNHEY and SMNVEV (reference sequence). V gave up 7 bases and J gave up 0 bases; unmatched junction bases: 7.

The rearrangement uses TRBV9 and TRBJ2-1; D is undetermined. The V end was cut by 4 bases, the J end by 3 bases, with 14 bases between. This CDR3 is 15 amino acids long. The V gene's germline CDR1 is SGDLS and CDR2 YYNGEE. The CDR3 loop is CASSTASVSYNEQFF. DNA of the CDR3: TGTGCCAGCAGCACCGCTTCCGTTAGCTACAATGAGCAGTTCTTC.

The chain combines TRBV11-2 with TRBJ2-3; 8 nucleotides line up with TRBD1. This CDR3 is 14 amino acids long. Germline loops: CDR1 SGHAT, CDR2 FQNNGV. V was clipped by 5 bases and J by 3 bases; unmatched bases: 4. DNA for the CDR3: TGTGCCAGCAGCATCCGGACAGGGACAGATACGCAGTATTTT. This gives the protein CASSIRTGTDTQYF.

The chain carries TRBV6-2 or TRBV6-3 and TRBJ1-1, with 10 bases identical to TRBD1. Germline lookup yields CDR1 MNHEY and CDR2 SVGEGT. The CDR3 spans 15 residues. V lost 6 bases and J lost 4; bases outside the gene matches: 8. Written as DNA, the CDR3 is TGTGCCAGCAGCCCCGGACAGGGGGTGGTCACTGAAGCTTTCTTT. Translated: CASSPGQGVVTEAFF.

This clone was detected a few times. This same CDR3 is encoded by further DNA sequences in the sample. The chain recombines TRBV30 with TRBJ2-7; TRBD1 agrees at 8 bases. With V trimmed by 3 bases and J by 2 bases, 0 bases remained unmatched. Germline-derived CDR1 and CDR2 are GTSNPN and SVGIG (reference sequence). The CDR3 is 12 residues long. The CDR3 region is CAWRQGAYEQYF. The CDR3 nucleotides are TGTGCCTGGAGACAGGGGGCCTACGAGCAGTACTTC.

The CDR3 spells CASSAGVSYNSPLHF. The DNA of the CDR3 is TGTGCCAGCAGCGCGGGGGTGTCCTATAATTCACCCCTCCACTTT. The chain links TRBV9 to TRBJ1-6, with a tentative D call TRBD1 (5 bases). The CDR3 length is 15 residues. With 3 bases removed from V and 1 base from J, the gap between germline ends came to 8 bases. Germline CDR1 SGDLS, CDR2 YYNGEE.